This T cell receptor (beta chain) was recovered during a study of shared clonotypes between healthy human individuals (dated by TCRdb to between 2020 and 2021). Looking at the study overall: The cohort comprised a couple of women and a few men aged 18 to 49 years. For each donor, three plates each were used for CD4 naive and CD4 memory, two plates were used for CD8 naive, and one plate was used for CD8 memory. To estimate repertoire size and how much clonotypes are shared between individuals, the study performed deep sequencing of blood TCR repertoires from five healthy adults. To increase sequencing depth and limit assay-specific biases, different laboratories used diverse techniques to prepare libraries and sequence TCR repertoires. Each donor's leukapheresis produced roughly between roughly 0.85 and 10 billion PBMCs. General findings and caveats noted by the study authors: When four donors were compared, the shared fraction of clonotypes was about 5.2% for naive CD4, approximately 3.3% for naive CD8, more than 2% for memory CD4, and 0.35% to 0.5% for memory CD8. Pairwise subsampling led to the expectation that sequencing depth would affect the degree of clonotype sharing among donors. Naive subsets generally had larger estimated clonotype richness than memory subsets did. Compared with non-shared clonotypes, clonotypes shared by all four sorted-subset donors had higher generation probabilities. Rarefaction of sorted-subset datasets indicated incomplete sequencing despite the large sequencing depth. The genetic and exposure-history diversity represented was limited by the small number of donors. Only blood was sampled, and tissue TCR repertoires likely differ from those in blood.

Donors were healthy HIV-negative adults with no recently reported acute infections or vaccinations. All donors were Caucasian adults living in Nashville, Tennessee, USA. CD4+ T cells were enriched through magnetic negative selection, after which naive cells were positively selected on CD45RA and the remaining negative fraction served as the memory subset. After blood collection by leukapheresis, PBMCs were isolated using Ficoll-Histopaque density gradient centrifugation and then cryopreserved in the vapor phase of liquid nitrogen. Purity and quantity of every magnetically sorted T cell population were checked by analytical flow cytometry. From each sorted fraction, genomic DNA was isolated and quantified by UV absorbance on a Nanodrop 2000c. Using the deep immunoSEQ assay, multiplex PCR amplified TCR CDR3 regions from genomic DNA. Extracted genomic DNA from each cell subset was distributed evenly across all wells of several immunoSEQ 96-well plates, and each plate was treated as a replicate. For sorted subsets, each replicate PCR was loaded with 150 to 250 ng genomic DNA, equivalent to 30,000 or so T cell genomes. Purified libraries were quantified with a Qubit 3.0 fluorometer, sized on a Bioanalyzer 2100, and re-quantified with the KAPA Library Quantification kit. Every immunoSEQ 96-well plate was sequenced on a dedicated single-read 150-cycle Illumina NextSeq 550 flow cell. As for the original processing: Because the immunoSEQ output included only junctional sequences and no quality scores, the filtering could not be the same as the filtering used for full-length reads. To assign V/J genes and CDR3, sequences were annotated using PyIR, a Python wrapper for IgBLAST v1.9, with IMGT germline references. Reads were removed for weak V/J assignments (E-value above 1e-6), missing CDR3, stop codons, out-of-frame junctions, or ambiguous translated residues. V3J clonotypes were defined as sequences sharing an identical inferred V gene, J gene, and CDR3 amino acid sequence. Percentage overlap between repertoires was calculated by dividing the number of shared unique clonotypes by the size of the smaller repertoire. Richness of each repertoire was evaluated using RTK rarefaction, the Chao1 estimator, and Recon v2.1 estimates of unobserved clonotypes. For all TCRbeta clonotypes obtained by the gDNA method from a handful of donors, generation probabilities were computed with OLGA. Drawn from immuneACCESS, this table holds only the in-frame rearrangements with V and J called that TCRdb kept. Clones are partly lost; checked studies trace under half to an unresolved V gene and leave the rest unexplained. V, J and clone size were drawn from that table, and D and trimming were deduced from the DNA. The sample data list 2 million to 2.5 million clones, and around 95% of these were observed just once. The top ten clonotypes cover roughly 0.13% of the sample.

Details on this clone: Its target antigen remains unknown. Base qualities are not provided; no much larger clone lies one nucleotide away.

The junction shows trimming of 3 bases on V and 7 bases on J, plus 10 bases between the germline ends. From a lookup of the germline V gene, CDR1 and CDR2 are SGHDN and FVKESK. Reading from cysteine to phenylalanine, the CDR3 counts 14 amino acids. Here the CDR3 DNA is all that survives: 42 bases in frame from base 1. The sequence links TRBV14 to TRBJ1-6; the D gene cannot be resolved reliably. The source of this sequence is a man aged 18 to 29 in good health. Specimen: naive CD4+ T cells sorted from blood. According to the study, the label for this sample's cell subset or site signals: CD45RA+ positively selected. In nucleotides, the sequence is TGTGCCAGCAGCCATGGGTTGAGGAATTCACCCCTCCACTTT. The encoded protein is CASSHGLRNSPLHF.